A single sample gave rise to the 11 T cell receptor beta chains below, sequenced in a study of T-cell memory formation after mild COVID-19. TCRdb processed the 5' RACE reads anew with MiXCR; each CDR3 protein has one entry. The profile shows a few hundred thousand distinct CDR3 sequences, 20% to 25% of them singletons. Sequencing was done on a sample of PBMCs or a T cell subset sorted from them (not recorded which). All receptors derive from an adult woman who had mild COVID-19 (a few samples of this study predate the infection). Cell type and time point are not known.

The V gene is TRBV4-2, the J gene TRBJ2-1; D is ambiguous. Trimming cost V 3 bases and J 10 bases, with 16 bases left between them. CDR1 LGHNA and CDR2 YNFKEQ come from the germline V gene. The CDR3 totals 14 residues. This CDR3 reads CASSHPLGLGEQFF. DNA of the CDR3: TGTGCCAGCAGCCACCCCCTCGGGCTAGGCGAGCAGTTCTTC.

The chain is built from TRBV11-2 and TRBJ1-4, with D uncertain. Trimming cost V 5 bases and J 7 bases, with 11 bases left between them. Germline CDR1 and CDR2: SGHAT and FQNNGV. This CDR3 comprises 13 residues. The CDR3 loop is CASSERTGEKLFF. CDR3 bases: TGTGCCAGCAGCGAGCGGACGGGTGAAAAACTGTTTTTT.

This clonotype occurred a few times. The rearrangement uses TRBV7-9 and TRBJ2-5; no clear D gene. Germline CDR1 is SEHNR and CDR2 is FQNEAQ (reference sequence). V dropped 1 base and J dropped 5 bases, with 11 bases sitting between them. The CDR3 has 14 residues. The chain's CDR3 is CASSLVAEIETQYF. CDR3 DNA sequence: TGTGCCAGCAGCTTAGTAGCCGAGATCGAGACCCAGTACTTC.

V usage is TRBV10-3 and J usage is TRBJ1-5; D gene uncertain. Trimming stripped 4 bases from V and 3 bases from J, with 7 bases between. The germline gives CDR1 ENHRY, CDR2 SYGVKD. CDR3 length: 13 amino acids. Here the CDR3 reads CAISAGLNQPQHF. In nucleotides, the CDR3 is TGTGCCATCAGTGCTGGTCTCAATCAGCCCCAGCATTTT.

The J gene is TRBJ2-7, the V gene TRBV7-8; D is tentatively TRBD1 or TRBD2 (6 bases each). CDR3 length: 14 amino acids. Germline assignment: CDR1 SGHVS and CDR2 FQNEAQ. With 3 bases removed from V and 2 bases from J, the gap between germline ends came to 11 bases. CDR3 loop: CASSFAGHPYEQYF. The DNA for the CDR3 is TGTGCCAGCAGCTTCGCGGGACACCCCTACGAGCAGTACTTC. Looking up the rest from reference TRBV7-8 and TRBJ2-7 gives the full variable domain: GAGVSQSPRYKVAKRGQDVALRCDPISGHVSLFWYQQALGQGPEFLTYFQNEAQLDKSGLPSDRFFAERPEGSVSTLKIQRTQQEDSAVYLCASSFAGHPYEQYFGPGTRLTVT.

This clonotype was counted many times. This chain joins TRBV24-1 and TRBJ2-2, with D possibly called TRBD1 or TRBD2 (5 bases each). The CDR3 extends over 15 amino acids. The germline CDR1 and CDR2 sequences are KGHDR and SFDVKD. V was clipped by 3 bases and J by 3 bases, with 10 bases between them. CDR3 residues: CATSDVPGHTGELFF. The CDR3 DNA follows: TGTGCCACCAGTGATGTCCCGGGACACACCGGGGAGCTGTTTTTT.

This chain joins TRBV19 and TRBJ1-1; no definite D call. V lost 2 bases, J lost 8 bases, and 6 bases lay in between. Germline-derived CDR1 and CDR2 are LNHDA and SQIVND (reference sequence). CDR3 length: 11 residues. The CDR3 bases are TGTGCCAGTAGTATAAAGGGAGAAGCTTTCTTT. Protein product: CASSIKGEAFF.

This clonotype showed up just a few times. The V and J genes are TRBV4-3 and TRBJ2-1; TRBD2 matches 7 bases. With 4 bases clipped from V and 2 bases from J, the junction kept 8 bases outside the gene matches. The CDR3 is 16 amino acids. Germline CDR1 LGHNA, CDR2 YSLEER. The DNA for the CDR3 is TGCGCCAGCAGCCCTCATGGTGCGGGGGCCTACAATGAGCAGTTCTTC. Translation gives CASSPHGAGAYNEQFF.

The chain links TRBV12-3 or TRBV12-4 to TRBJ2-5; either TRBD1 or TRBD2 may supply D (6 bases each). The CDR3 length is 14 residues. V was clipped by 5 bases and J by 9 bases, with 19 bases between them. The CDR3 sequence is CASSLSGASGAQYF. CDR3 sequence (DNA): TGTGCCAGCAGTCTGTCGGGGGCCTCCGGGGCCCAGTACTTC.

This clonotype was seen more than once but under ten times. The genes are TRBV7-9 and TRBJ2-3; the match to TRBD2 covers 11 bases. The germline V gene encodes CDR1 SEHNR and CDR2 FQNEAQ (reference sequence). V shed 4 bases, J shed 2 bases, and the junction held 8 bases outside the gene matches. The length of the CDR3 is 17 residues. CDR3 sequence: CASSWVGTSGNTDTQYF. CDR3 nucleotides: TGTGCCAGCAGCTGGGTTGGGACTAGCGGAAACACAGATACGCAGTATTTT.

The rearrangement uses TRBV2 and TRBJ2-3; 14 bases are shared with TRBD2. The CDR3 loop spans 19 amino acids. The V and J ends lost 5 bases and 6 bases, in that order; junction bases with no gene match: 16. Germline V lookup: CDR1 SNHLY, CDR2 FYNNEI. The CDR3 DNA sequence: TGTGCCAGCAGTCGATCTTCGACGGGACTAGCGGGAGCCCATGATACGCAGTATTTT. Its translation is CASSRSSTGLAGAHDTQYF.